This record looks at one T cell receptor (beta chain) sequence and its context. What it recognizes is unknown. Repertoires were generated with immunoSEQ multiplex PCR, while TCRdb's copy carries only in-frame clones and drops some. This sample yields 130,000 or so clones, of which 89% are seen a single time; over 1.5% belongs to the top ten. The sample comes from a study of T cells in localized non-small cell lung cancer. Whole-study results and caveats: Heterogeneity cannot be ruled out, as sequencing used one tumor region only. Researchers found a median approximately 55 of the top 100 tumor clones in adjacent lung. A denser population of T cells in blood accompanied longer overall survival.

CDR1 SGHTA and CDR2 FQGNSA come from the germline V gene. The CDR3 is 15 amino acids. J was trimmed by 4 bases and V by 7 bases; bases with no gene match: 4. The rearrangement uses TRBV7-2 and TRBJ2-3; 14 nucleotides line up with TRBD2. The specimen comprised peripheral blood, sampled before any cancer treatment. This receptor was taken from a female donor aged 60 or older with stage I lung adenocarcinoma. The CDR3 reads CASTLTSGRADTQYF. CDR3 DNA: TGTGCCAGCACCCTGACTAGCGGGAGGGCAGATACGCAGTATTTT.